The present T cell receptor (beta chain) was sequenced within a study of pediatric ulcerative colitis. Study findings and constraints: Total lymphocyte DNA, not sorted subsets, was the template.

The CDR3 consists of 14 residues. Germline loops: CDR1 SGHVS, CDR2 FQNEAQ. V was pared by 2 bases and J by 2 bases, with 9 bases between. On this clone itself: Its target is unknown.

Rectal tissue came from one to two pinch biopsies taken at colonoscopy. Sequencing depth was up to 500,000 reads per sample. Only in-frame clones appear in the TCRdb table, and some are missing; sequencing was by immunoSEQ multiplex PCR. The sample yields about 22,000 clones, over 60% seen once. The receptor was isolated from a boy aged 5-17 years with severe ulcerative colitis. The sample comprised gut tissue. The J gene is TRBJ2-5, the V gene TRBV7-8, with a possible D match to TRBD2 (6 bases). CDR3 sequence reads: CASSLIAVQETQYF. The DNA of the CDR3 is TGTGCCAGCAGCTTAATAGCGGTTCAAGAGACCCAGTACTTC.